The clone carrying this T cell receptor beta chain was seen only once. The target antigen is unknown. The sample comes from a study of cytomegalovirus exposure and HLA in healthy donors. Study-wide points: Most TCR sequences proved rare, with some public TCRs found in many donors. TCR beta sequences reportedly predicted the HLA-A and HLA-B alleles of most subjects accurately. In a later analysis, an Asian-associated ancestry cluster reportedly showed fewer N-insertions than the approximately 620-donor mean. An observed cluster of highly shared sequence variants was recorded as a likely sequencing artifact.

CDR3 length equals 19 residues. The V gene's germline CDR1 is MNHNS and CDR2 SASEGT. PCR involved 60 Vbeta and 13 Jbeta primers. Assay used: immunoSEQ multiplex PCR; TCRdb lists only in-frame clones, some missing. In the table there are 65,000 to 85,000 clones, more than 80% of which are singletons. The rearrangement links TRBV6-1 to TRBJ2-5, with 9 bases matching TRBD1. The DNA end is more similar to TRBJ2-7, so the J call may be wrong. The sample was PBMCs. The sequence was collected from a young woman in good health and CMV-seronegative. CDR3 amino acids: CASSEAPPIGQGQGYEQYF. Here the CDR3 DNA reads TGTGCCAGCAGTGAAGCGCCCCCCATTGGGCAGGGACAGGGCTACGAGCAGTACTTC.